This note documents a single T cell receptor beta chain sequence. Antigen specificity is unknown. Genomic DNA, the template, was used for profiling of the TCR beta VDJ and CDR3. From the reads, TCRdb called clonotypes with MiXCR, one entry per CDR3 protein. The repertoire holds around 430,000 distinct CDR3 sequences, around 32% seen once, with 0.75% to 0.95% in the top ten. The sequenced patients had an expansion of CD8+CD57+ cells seen by flow cytometry. Blood was sampled before the patients had received any therapy. This sample was taken from a study of CD8+CD57+ T cells in acquired aplastic anemia. Study-wide results and limits: Patient and control CD8+ Simpson's diversity was not significantly different. Patients and controls shared 25 to 30 CD8+ CDR3 sequences.

The germline gives CDR1 LNHDA, CDR2 SQIVND (reference sequence). Trimming cost V 5 bases and J 0 bases; bases outside gene matches: 5. The CDR3 totals 15 residues. Source material: sorted CD4+, CD8+, or CD8+CD57+ T cells (not recorded which) from PBMCs. The gene calls are TRBV19 and TRBJ1-1; 8 bases agree with TRBD1. This receptor was identified in a human donor with aplastic anemia. CDR3 region: CASSVTGVMNTEAFF. The CDR3 DNA is TGTGCCAGTAGTGTGACAGGGGTGATGAACACTGAAGCTTTCTTT. The whole variable domain, filled in from reference TRBV19 and TRBJ1-1, reads DGGITQSPKYLFRKEGQNVTLSCEQNLNHDAMYWYRQDPGQGLRLIYYSQIVNDFQKGDIAEGYSVSREKKESFPLTVTSAQKNPTAFYLCASSVTGVMNTEAFFGQGTRLTVV.